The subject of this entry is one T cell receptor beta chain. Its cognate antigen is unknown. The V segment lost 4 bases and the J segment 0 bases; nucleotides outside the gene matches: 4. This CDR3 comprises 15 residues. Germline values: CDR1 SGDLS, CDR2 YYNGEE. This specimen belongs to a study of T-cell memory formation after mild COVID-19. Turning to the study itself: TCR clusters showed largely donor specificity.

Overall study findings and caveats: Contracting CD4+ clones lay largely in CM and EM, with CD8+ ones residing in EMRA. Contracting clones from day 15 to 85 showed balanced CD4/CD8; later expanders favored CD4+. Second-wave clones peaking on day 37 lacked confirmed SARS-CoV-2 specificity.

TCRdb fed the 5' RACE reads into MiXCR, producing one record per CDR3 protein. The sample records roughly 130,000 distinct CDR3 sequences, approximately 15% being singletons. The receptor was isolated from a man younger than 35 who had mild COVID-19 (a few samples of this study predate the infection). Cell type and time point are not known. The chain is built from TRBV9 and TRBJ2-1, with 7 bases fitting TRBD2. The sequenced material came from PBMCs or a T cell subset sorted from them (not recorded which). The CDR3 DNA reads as TGTGCCAGCAGCAGGGAGGGTAACTCCTACAATGAGCAGTTCTTC. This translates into CASSREGNSYNEQFF.